What follows is one T cell receptor (beta chain) and its context. What it binds is unknown. The naive CD8 fraction comprised CD45RO-negative cells positively selected for CCR7 and excluded terminally differentiated effector memory CD45RA+ cells. Germline CDR1 SGDLS, CDR2 YYNGEE. J gave up 5 bases and V 7 bases, and 7 bases lay outside the gene matches. This CDR3 comprises 13 residues. The data stem from a study of shared clonotypes between healthy human individuals. Study as a whole: CD4 naive cells filled three plates per donor, CD4 memory three, CD8 naive two and CD8 memory one. Whole-study findings and limits: About 5% of naive CD4 clonotypes were shared across four donors.

TCRdb's table, derived via immunoSEQ multiplex PCR, lists solely in-frame clones and lacks some. Altogether around 600,000 clones are present, roughly 95% being singletons, with the ten largest covering 0.11%. The clonotype comes from a woman under 40 in good health. This sequence joins TRBV9 and TRBJ1-2, with 8 bases that match TRBD1. Sequenced sample: naive CD8+ T cells sorted from blood. The CDR3 DNA sequence: TGTGCCAGCGGCGACACAGGGGGATATGGCTACACCTTC. Its protein product is CASGDTGGYGYTF.